The 20 T cell receptor beta chains in this list originate from one sample, sequenced in a study of T cells in Graves' hyperthyroidism and ophthalmopathy. Amplified TCR beta CDR3 regions came from RNA transcripts. The primer set for the first-round RT-PCR of the TCR CDR3 was HTBI. TCRdb re-derived calls from the multiplex PCR reads in MiXCR, one entry per CDR3 protein. The profile covers a few hundred thousand distinct CDR3 sequences, with approximately 14% appearing a single time and 7.7% taken by the ten largest. Sequences were obtained from blood. The receptors were sampled from a woman aged 18 to 35 with Graves' hyperthyroidism.

The chain combines TRBV20-1 with TRBJ2-3; TRBD2 matches 9 bases. From germline, CDR1 is DFQATT and CDR2 SNEGSKA (reference sequence). This CDR3 spans 13 amino acids. V was clipped by 6 bases and J by 3 bases; unmatched bases: 4. CDR3 DNA: TGCAGTGCGATCACTAGCGGGACAGATACGCAGTATTTT. Protein: CSAITSGTDTQYF.

The chain carries TRBV10-3 and TRBJ2-6; D is unclear. The germline gives CDR1 ENHRY, CDR2 SYGVKD. V gave up 8 bases and J gave up 1 base, with 3 bases separating them. The CDR3 is made up of 12 amino acids. In DNA form, the CDR3 reads TGTGCCATCCGATCTGGGGCCAACGTCCTGACTTTC. Protein sequence: CAIRSGANVLTF.

J is TRBJ2-6 and V is TRBV30; D is possibly TRBD2 (5 bases). The CDR3 totals 15 residues. V was cut by 0 bases and J by 2 bases, with 8 bases left in between. Germline V gives CDR1 GTSNPN, CDR2 SVGIG (reference sequence). The CDR3 sequence: CAWSVGSPGANVLTF. CDR3 coding DNA: TGTGCCTGGAGTGTTGGGAGCCCTGGGGCCAACGTCCTGACTTTC.

The table lists this clonotype with many counts. The CDR3 DNA reads as TGTGCCAGCAGCCGACAGCGGCGGGAAAAACTGTTTTTT. Translation gives CASSRQRREKLFF. V and J are TRBV2 and TRBJ1-4; tentatively, D is TRBD1 (5 bases). V shed 6 bases and J shed 8 bases, with 13 bases lying between them. The CDR3 covers 13 residues. The germline gives CDR1 SNHLY, CDR2 FYNNEI.

This clonotype was detected many times. The chain couples TRBV12-3 or TRBV12-4 to TRBJ2-5; the match to TRBD1 covers 9 bases. CDR3 size: 16 residues. V trimming: 5 bases; J trimming: 0 bases; junction bases outside the gene matches: 7. CDR3 residues: CASSPLTGGHQETQYF. Here the CDR3 DNA reads TGTGCCAGCAGTCCCCTGACAGGGGGGCACCAAGAGACCCAGTACTTC.

This clonotype was recorded a few times. V and J are TRBV20-1 and TRBJ1-4; 9 nucleotides match TRBD1. The CDR3 spans 13 residues. CDR1 DFQATT and CDR2 SNEGSKA come from the germline V gene (reference sequence). The CDR3 reads CSGQGITNEKLFF. The CDR3 coding sequence is TGCAGCGGACAGGGGATAACTAATGAAAAACTGTTTTTT.

At least ten counts were recorded for this clonotype. The chain carries TRBV18 and TRBJ2-5, with D uncertain. V lost 6 bases and J lost 5, with 7 bases in between. The CDR3 is 11 residues long. Germline values: CDR1 KGHSH, CDR2 LQKENI. The DNA of the CDR3 is TGTGCCAGCTCTTCCCTCGAGACCCAGTACTTC. Translation: CASSSLETQYF. The entire variable domain, with the rest obtained from reference TRBV18 and TRBJ2-5, is as follows: NAGVMQNPRHLVRRRGQEARLRCSPMKGHSHVYWYRQLPEEGLKFMVYLQKENIIDESGMPKERFSAEFPKEGPSILRIQQVVRGDSAAYFCASSSLETQYFGPGTRLLVL.

This clonotype was recorded many times. The chain has TRBV20-1 and TRBJ1-6; 8 bases align to TRBD1. The CDR3 contains 13 residues. V was clipped by 6 bases and J by 9 bases; unmatched bases: 7. The germline V gene encodes CDR1 DFQATT and CDR2 SNEGSKA (reference sequence). CDR3 nucleotides: TGCAGTGCAGGGACAGGAGAAGGTTCACCCCTCCACTTT. It translates to CSAGTGEGSPLHF.

This clonotype was observed a few times. The rearrangement links TRBV30 to TRBJ2-1, with D perhaps TRBD2 (6 bases). The CDR3 contains 14 residues. V lost 5 bases to trimming and J lost 9 bases, with 20 bases between them. Germline assignment: CDR1 GTSNPN and CDR2 SVGIG (reference sequence). CDR3 bases: TGTGCCTGGGCCCCCAGTTATCACGGGGGTGAGCAGTTCTTC. Amino acid sequence: CAWAPSYHGGEQFF.

This clonotype has only one observation. The V gene is TRBV12-3 or TRBV12-4, the J gene TRBJ2-5, with D perhaps matching TRBD1 or TRBD2 (5 bases each). Trimming shortened V by 3 bases and J by 0 bases, and 11 bases separated the two germline ends. This CDR3 contains 15 residues. CDR3 nucleotide sequence: TGTGCCAGCAGTTTCTGGGGGAAGAACCAAGAGACCCAGTACTTC. It codes for CASSFWGKNQETQYF.

The V call is TRBV9, the J call TRBJ2-1; TRBD2 agrees at 14 bases. Germline V gene sequence: CDR1 SGDLS, CDR2 YYNGEE. This CDR3 is 14 amino acids long. Trimming at V came to 6 bases and at J to 9 bases, leaving 5 bases not matched to a gene. CDR3 protein: CASTGTSGSVEQFF. Written as DNA, the CDR3 is TGTGCCAGCACCGGGACTAGCGGGAGTGTTGAGCAGTTCTTC.

Written as DNA, the CDR3 is TGCAGTGCTAGAGGTCAGGGAGAGACCCAGTACTTC. Translation: CSARGQGETQYF. The genes are TRBV20-1 and TRBJ2-5, with D possibly being TRBD1 (5 bases). The CDR3 covers 12 residues. Trimming stripped 1 base from V and 4 bases from J, with 7 bases between. Germline assignment: CDR1 DFQATT and CDR2 SNEGSKA (reference sequence).

This clonotype was counted ten times or more. J is TRBJ1-2 and V is TRBV6-1; TRBD1 matches 7 bases. The CDR3 spans 15 residues. Germline-derived CDR1 and CDR2 are MNHNS and SASEGT. The trim removed 4 bases at V and 4 bases at J, leaving 9 bases unmatched. In nucleotides, the CDR3 is TGTGCCAGCAGTGGACCGGGACAGCAATTCTATGGCTACACCTTC. It yields the protein CASSGPGQQFYGYTF.

This clonotype was seen repeatedly, ten times or more. This rearrangement joins TRBV6-1 to TRBJ1-2; 8 nucleotides agree with TRBD1. Per the germline V gene, CDR1 is MNHNS and CDR2 is SASEGT. With V trimmed by 6 bases and J by 7 bases, 7 bases remained unmatched. The CDR3 spans 13 residues. The CDR3 DNA sequence: TGTGCCAGCAGACAGGACAGGGCCGGTGGCTACACCTTC. Translating it yields CASRQDRAGGYTF.

This clonotype was detected many times. The rearrangement links TRBV24-1 to TRBJ1-5; TRBD1 might be the D (6 bases). Trimming left V 4 bases short and J 5 bases short, with 8 bases between. CDR1 is KGHDR and CDR2 is SFDVKD in the germline V gene. The CDR3 loop spans 13 amino acids. The DNA of the CDR3 is TGTGCCACCAGTGAAGCAGGGGATCAGCCCCAGCATTTT. Its translation is CATSEAGDQPQHF.

This clonotype was detected only a few times. The chain couples TRBV19 to TRBJ2-3; TRBD1 matches 9 bases. CDR3 size: 13 residues. Per germline, CDR1 LNHDA and CDR2 SQIVND (reference sequence). V lost 6 bases to trimming and J lost 6 bases; unmatched junction nucleotides: 4. CDR3 nucleotides: TGTGCCAGTAGAGAACAGGGGGCGGATACGCAGTATTTT. Translated: CASREQGADTQYF.

In DNA, the CDR3 is TGTGCCAGCAGCGTAGCTGACAGGAAGCAGTATTTT. Translating it yields CASSVADRKQYF. The V call is TRBV9, the J call TRBJ2-3, with a tentative D call TRBD1 (6 bases). Germline V gene lookup returns CDR1 SGDLS and CDR2 YYNGEE. The CDR3 totals 12 residues. The V gene lost 0 bases and the J gene lost 11 bases, with 10 bases spanning the gap.

This clonotype was observed many times. The rearrangement uses TRBV18 and TRBJ1-3; D is unresolved. Germline V gene sequence: CDR1 KGHSH, CDR2 LQKENI. V shed 6 bases and J shed 0 bases, with 12 bases lying between them. The CDR3 consists of 15 residues. The CDR3 nucleotides read TGTGCCAGCTCTCAAGGCCAGTTCTCTGGAAACACCATATATTTT. This encodes CASSQGQFSGNTIYF.

This clonotype was observed at least ten times. The rearrangement uses TRBV2 and TRBJ2-1, with 15 positions matching TRBD2. The CDR3 contains 20 residues. After removal of 8 bases from V and 0 bases from J, the junction contained 14 bases not matched to a gene. Germline CDR1 reads SNHLY; CDR2 reads FYNNEI. The CDR3 DNA reads TGTGCCAGCTCCGGGGGCCCCGGGACTAGCGGGGGGCTCTCCTACAATGAGCAGTTCTTC. It translates to CASSGGPGTSGGLSYNEQFF.

This clonotype was detected many times. V gene TRBV7-2 combines with J gene TRBJ2-3; D possibly corresponds to TRBD2 (5 bases). The CDR3 covers 12 residues. Germline loops: CDR1 SGHTA, CDR2 FQGNSA. The ends were cut back, 1 base at V and 8 bases at J, with 7 bases in the middle. The chain's CDR3 is CASSLGGFTQYF. Here the CDR3 DNA reads TGTGCCAGCAGCTTAGGAGGGTTTACGCAGTATTTT.